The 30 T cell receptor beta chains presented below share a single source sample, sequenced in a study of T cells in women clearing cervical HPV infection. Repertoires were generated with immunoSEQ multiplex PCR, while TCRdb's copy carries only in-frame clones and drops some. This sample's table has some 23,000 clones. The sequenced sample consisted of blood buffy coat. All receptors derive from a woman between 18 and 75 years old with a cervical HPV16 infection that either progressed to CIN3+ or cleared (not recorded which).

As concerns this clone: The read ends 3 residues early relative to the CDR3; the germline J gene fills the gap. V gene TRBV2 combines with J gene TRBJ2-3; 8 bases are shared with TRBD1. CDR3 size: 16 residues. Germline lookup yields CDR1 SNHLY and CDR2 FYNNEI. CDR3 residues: CASSEYRGISNQPQYF. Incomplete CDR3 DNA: TGTGCCAGCAGTGAGTACAGGGGGATAAGCAATCAGCCG.

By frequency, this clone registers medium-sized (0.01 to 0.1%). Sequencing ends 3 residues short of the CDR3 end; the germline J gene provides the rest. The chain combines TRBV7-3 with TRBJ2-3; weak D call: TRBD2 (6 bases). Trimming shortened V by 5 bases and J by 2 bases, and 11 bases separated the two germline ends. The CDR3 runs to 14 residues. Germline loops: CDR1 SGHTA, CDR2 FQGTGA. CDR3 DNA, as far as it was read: TGTGCCAGCAGCCCCGGGACTTACACAGATACG. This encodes CASSPGTYTDT. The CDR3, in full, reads CASSPGTYTDTQYF.

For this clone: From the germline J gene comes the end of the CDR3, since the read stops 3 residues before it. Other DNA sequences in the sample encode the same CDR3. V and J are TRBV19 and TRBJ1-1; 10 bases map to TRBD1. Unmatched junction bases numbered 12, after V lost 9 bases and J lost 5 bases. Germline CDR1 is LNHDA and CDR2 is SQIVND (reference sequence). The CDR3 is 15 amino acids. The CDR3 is CASRDRGSQSTEAFF. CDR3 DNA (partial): TGTGCCAGCCGGGACAGGGGATCCCAGAGTACTGAA.

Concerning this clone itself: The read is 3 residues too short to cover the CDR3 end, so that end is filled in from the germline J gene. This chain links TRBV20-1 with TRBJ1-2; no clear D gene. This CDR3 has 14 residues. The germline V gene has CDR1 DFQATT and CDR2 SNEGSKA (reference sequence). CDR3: CSARDSTAQETYTF. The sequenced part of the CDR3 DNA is TGCAGTGCTAGAGATTCCACAGCTCAAGAGACC.

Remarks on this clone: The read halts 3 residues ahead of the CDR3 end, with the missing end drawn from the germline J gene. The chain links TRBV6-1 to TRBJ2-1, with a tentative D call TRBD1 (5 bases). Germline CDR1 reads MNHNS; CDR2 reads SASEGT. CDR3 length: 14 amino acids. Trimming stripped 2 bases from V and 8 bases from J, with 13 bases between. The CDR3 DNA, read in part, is TGTGCCAGCAGTGAACCTCAGGGATTCGATGAG. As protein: CASSEPQGFDE. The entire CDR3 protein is CASSEPQGFDEQFF.

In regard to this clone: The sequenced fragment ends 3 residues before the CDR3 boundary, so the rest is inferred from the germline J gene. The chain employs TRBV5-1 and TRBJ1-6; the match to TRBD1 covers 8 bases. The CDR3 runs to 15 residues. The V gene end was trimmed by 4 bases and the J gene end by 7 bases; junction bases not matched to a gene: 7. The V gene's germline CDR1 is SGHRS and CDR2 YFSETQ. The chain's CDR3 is CASSVTGEKNSPLHF. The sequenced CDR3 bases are TGCGCCAGCAGCGTGACAGGGGAAAAGAATTCACCC. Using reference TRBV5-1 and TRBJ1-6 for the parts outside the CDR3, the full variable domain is KAGVTQTPRYLIKTRGQQVTLSCSPISGHRSVSWYQQTPGQGLQFLFEYFSETQRNKGNFPGRFSGRQFSNSRSEMNVSTLELGDSALYLCASSVTGEKNSPLHFGNGTRLTVT.

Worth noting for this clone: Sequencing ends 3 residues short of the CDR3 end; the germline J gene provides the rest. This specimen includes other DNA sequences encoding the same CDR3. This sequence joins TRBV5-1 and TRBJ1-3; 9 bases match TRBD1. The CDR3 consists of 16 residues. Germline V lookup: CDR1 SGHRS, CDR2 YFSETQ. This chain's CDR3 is CASSLRGQGSGNIIYF. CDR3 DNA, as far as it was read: TGCGCCAGCAGCTTGAGGGGACAGGGCTCTGGAAACATT.

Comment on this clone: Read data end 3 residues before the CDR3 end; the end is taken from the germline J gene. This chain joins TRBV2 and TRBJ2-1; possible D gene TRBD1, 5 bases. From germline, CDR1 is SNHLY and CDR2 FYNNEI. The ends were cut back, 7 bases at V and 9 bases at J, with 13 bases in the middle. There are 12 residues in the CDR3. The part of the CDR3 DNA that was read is TGTGCCAGCAAGCAGGGTTTTAGTGAG. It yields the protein CASKQGFSE. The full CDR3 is CASKQGFSEQFF.

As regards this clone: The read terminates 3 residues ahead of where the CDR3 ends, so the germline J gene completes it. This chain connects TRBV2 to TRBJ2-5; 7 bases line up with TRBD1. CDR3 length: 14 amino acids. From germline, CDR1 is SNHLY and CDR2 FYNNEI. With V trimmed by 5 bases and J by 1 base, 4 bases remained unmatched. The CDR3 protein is CASSPGGSQETQYF. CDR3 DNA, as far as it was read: TGTGCCAGCAGTCCAGGGGGTTCCCAAGAGACC.

CDR3 bases read: TGCGCCAGCAGCTTGGGATCTCCAACTCTCTATGGT. Translating it yields CASSLGSPTLYG. The full CDR3 protein reads CASSLGSPTLYGQYF. This chain uses TRBV5-1 with TRBJ2-4; D is unclear. The read terminates 3 residues before the CDR3 end, so the remaining end is supplied by the germline J gene. The CDR3 spans 15 residues. The germline gives CDR1 SGHRS, CDR2 YFSETQ.

The CDR3 protein is CAWNALNSYDYTF. CDR3 DNA, as far as it was read: TGTGCCTGGAATGCACTGAACTCCTACGAC. The V call is TRBV30, the J call TRBJ1-2; D call uncertain. Coverage ceases 3 residues before the CDR3 finishes, and the germline J gene fills in the end. Germline assignment: CDR1 GTSNPN and CDR2 SVGIG (reference sequence). The length of the CDR3 is 13 residues.

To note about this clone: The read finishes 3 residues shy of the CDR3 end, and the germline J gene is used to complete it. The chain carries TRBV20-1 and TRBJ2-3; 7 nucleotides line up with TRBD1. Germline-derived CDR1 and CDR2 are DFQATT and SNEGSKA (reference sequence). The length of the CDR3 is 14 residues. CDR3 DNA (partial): TGCAGTGCTAGAGATCCGACAGGGCAAGAGACG. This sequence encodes CSARDPTGQET. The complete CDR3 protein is CSARDPTGQETQYF.

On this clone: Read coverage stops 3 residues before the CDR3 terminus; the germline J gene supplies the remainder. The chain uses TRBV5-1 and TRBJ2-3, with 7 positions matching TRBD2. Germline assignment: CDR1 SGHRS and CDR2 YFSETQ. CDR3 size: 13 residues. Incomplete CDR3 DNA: TGCGCCAGCAGCTGGACTAGAGAAGAGACG. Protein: CASSWTREET. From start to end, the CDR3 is CASSWTREETQYF.

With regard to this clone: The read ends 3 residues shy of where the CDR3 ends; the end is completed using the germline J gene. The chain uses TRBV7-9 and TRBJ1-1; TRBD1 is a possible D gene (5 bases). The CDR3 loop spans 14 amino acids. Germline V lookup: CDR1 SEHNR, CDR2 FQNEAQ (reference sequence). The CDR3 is CASSSRAAHGGAFF. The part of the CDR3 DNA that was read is TGTGCCAGCAGCTCCAGGGCAGCCCACGGTGGA. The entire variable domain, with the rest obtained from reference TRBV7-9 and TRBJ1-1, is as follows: DTGVSQNPRHKITKRGQNVTFRCDPISEHNRLYWYRQTLGQGPEFLTYFQNEAQLEKSRLLSDRFSAERPKGSFSTLEIQRTEQGDSAMYLCASSSRAAHGGAFFGQGTRLTVV.

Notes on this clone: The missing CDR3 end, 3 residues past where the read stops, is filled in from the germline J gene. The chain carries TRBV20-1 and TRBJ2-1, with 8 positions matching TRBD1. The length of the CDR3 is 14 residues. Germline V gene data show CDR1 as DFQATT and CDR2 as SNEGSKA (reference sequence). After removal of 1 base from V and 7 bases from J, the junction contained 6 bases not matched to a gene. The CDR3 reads CSARVGQGKNEQFF. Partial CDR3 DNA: TGCAGTGCTAGAGTCGGACAGGGCAAGAATGAG.

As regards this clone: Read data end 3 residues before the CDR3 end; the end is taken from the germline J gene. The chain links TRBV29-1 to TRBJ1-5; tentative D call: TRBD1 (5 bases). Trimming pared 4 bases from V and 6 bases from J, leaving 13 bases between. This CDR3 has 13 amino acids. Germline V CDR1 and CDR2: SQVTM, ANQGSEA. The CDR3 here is CSVGAGSSQPQHF. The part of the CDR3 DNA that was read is TGCAGCGTTGGGGCAGGGAGTAGTCAGCCC.

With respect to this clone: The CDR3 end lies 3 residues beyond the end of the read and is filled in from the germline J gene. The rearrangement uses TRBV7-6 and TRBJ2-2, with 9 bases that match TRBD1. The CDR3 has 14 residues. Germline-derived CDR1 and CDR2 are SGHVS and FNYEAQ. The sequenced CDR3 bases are TGTGCCAGCAGCTTTGGGACAGGGAATGAAAAG. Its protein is CASSFGTGNEK. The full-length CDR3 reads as CASSFGTGNEKLFF.

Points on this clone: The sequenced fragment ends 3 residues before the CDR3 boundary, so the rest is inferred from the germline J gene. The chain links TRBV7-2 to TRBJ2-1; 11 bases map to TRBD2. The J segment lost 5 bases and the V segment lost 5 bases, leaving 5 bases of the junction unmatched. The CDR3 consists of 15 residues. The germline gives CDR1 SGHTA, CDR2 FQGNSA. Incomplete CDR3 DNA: TGTGCCAGCAGCAAAACTAGCGGGGGCCACAATGAG. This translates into CASSKTSGGHNE. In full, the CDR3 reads CASSKTSGGHNEQFF.

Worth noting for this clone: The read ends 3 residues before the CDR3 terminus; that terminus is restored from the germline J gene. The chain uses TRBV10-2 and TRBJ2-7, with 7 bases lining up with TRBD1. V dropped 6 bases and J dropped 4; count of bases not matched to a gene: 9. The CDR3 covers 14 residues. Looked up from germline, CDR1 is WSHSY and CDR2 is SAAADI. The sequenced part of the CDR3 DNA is TGCGCCAGCAGAGGGACAGAGAGGGGTTACGAG. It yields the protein CASRGTERGYE. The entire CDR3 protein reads CASRGTERGYEQYF.

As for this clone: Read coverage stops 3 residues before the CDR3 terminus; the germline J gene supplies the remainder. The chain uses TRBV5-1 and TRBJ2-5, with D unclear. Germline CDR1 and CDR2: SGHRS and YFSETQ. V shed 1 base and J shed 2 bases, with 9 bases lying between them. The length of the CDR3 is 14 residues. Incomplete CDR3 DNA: TGCGCCAGCAGCTTGTTAGCCCGACAAGAGACC. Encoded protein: CASSLLARQET. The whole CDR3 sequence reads CASSLLARQETQYF.

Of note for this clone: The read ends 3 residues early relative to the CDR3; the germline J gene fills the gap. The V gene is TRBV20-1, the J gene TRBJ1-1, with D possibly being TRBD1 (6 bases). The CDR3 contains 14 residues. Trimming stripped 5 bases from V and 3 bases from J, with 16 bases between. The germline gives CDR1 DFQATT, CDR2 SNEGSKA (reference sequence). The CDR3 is CSAVVKGVDTEAFF. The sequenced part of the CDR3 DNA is TGCAGTGCTGTAGTCAAGGGGGTAGACACTGAA.

This chain's CDR3 is CASSESFRADTQYF. The CDR3 bases that were read are TGCGCCAGCAGTGAGTCTTTTAGGGCAGATACG. The V gene is TRBV10-1, the J gene TRBJ2-3; D gene unclear. The read gets to within 3 residues of the CDR3 end, and the germline J gene fills in the rest. The CDR3 has 14 residues. V shed 0 bases and J shed 4 bases, with 8 bases lying between them. Germline CDR1 reads WNHNN; CDR2 reads SYGVQD (reference sequence).

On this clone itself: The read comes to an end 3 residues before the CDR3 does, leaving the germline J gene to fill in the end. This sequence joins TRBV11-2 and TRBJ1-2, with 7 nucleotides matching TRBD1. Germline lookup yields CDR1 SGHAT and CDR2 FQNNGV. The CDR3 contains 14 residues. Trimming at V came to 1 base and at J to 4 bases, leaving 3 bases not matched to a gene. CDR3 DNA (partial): TGTGCCAGCAGCTTAGGTTCAGGGGGCTATGGC. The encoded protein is CASSLGSGGYG. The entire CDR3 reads CASSLGSGGYGYTF.

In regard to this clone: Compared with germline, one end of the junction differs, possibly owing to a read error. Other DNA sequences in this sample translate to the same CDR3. The CDR3 DNA, read in part, is TGTGCCAGCATCACGCCACAGGGGAACTATGGG. The encoded protein is CASITPQGNYG. The whole CDR3 is CASITPQGNYGYTF. The genes are TRBV2 and TRBJ1-2, with 7 bases lining up with TRBD1. The CDR3 goes on 3 residues after the read ends, and that part is filled in from the germline J gene. This CDR3 is 14 amino acids long. Germline assignment: CDR1 SNHLY and CDR2 FYNNEI. Full variable domain (missing parts from reference TRBV2 and TRBJ1-2): EPEVTQTPSHQVTQMGQEVILRCVPISNHLYFYWYRQILGQKVEFLVSFYNNEISEKSEIFDDQFSVERPDGSNFTLKIRSTKLEDSAMYFCASITPQGNYGYTFGSGTRLTVV.

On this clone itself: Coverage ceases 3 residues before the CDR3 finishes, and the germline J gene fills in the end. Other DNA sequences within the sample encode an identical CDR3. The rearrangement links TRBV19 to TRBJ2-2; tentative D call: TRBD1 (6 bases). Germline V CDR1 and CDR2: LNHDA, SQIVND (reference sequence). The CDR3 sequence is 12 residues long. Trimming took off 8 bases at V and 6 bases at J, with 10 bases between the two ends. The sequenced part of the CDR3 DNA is TGTGCCAGTTCCCCAGGGGCCGGGGAG. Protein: CASSPGAGE. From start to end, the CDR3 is CASSPGAGELFF.

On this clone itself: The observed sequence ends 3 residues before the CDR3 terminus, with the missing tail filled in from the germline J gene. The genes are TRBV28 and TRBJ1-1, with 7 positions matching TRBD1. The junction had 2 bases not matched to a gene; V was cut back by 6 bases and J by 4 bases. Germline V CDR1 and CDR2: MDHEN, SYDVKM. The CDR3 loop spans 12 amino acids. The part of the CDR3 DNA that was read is TGTGCCAGCAGACAGGGGAGCACTGAA. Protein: CASRQGSTE. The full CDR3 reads CASRQGSTEAFF. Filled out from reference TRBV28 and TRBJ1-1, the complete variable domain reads DVKVTQSSRYLVKRTGEKVFLECVQDMDHENMFWYRQDPGLGLRLIYFSYDVKMKEKGDIPEGYSVSREKKERFSLILESASTNQTSMYLCASRQGSTEAFFGQGTRLTVV.

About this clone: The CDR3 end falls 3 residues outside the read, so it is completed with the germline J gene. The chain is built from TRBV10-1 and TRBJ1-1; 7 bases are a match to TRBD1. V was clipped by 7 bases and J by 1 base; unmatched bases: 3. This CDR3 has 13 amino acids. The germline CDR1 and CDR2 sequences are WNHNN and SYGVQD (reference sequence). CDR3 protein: CASTGDRNTEAFF. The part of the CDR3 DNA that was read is TGCGCCAGCACCGGGGACAGGAACACTGAA.

CDR3 DNA, as far as it was read: TGCGCCAGCAGCCCCGGGGACTATGGT. It is translated as CASSPGDYG. From start to end, the CDR3 is CASSPGDYGQYF. J is TRBJ2-4 and V is TRBV5-1, with 7 bases fitting TRBD2. The CDR3 end falls 3 residues outside the read, so it is completed with the germline J gene. The CDR3 covers 12 residues. CDR1 is SGHRS and CDR2 is YFSETQ in the germline V gene.

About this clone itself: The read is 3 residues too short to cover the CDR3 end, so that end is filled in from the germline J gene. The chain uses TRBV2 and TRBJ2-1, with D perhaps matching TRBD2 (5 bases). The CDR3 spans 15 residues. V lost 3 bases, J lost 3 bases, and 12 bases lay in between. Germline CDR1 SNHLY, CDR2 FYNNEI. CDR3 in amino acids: CASSDKRNYYNEQFF. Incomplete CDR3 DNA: TGTGCCAGCAGTGATAAGCGGAACTACTACAATGAG.

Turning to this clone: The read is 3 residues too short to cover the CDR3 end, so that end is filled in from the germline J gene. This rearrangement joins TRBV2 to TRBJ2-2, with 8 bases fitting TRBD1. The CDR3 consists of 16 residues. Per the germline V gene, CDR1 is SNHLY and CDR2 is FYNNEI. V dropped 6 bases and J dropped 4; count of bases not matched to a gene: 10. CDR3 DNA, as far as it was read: TGTGCCAGCAGGACCCCAGGGGGCGCCGGCACCGGGGAG. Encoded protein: CASRTPGGAGTGE. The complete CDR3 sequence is CASRTPGGAGTGELFF.